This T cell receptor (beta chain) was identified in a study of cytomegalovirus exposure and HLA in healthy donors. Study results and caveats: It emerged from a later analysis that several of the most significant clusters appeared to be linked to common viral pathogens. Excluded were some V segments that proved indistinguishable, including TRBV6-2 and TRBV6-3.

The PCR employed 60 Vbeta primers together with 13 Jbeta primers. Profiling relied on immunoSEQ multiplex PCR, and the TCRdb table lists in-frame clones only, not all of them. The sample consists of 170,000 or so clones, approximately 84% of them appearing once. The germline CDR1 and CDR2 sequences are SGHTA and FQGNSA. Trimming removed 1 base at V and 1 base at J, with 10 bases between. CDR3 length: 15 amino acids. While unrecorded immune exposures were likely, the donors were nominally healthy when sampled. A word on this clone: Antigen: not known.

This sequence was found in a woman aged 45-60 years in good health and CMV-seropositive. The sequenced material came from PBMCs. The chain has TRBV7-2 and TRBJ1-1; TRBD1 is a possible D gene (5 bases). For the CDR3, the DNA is TGTGCCAGCAGCTTAGAGGGACTTCCGAACACTGAAGCTTTCTTT. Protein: CASSLEGLPNTEAFF. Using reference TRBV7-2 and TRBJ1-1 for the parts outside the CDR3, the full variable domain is GAGVSQSPSNKVTEKGKDVELRCDPISGHTALYWYRQSLGQGLEFLIYFQGNSAPDKSGLPSDRFSAERTGGSVSTLTIQRTQQEDSAVYLCASSLEGLPNTEAFFGQGTRLTVV.